This entry describes one TCR beta chain. Its antigen is still unknown. This sample stems from a study of T cell responses to AZD1222 COVID-19 vaccine. Study in general: Second-dose recipients at about 4 or about 12 weeks were treated as one pooled group. Study outcomes and limitations: Spike-specific TCR breadth and depth rose after two AZD1222 doses. White British donors predominated, females outnumbered males, and clonal diversity was possibly underestimated. Just a handful of AZD1222 recipients tested seropositive at baseline.

The data were produced by immunoSEQ multiplex PCR, yet TCRdb's version contains in-frame clones alone and is incomplete. This sample has about 140,000 clones, with roughly 89% found just once. Per germline, CDR1 MNHEY and CDR2 SMNVEV (reference sequence). The CDR3 length is 17 residues. The V gene end was trimmed by 7 bases and the J gene end by 4 bases; junction bases not matched to a gene: 10. The rearrangement links TRBV27 to TRBJ2-1; 13 positions match TRBD2. Material: peripheral blood, obtained on day 0 of AZD1222 vaccination. This receptor was identified in an adult in good health. The CDR3 loop reads CASMRELAGGQYNEQFF. CDR3 DNA sequence: TGTGCCAGCATGAGAGAACTAGCGGGAGGGCAATACAATGAGCAGTTCTTC.